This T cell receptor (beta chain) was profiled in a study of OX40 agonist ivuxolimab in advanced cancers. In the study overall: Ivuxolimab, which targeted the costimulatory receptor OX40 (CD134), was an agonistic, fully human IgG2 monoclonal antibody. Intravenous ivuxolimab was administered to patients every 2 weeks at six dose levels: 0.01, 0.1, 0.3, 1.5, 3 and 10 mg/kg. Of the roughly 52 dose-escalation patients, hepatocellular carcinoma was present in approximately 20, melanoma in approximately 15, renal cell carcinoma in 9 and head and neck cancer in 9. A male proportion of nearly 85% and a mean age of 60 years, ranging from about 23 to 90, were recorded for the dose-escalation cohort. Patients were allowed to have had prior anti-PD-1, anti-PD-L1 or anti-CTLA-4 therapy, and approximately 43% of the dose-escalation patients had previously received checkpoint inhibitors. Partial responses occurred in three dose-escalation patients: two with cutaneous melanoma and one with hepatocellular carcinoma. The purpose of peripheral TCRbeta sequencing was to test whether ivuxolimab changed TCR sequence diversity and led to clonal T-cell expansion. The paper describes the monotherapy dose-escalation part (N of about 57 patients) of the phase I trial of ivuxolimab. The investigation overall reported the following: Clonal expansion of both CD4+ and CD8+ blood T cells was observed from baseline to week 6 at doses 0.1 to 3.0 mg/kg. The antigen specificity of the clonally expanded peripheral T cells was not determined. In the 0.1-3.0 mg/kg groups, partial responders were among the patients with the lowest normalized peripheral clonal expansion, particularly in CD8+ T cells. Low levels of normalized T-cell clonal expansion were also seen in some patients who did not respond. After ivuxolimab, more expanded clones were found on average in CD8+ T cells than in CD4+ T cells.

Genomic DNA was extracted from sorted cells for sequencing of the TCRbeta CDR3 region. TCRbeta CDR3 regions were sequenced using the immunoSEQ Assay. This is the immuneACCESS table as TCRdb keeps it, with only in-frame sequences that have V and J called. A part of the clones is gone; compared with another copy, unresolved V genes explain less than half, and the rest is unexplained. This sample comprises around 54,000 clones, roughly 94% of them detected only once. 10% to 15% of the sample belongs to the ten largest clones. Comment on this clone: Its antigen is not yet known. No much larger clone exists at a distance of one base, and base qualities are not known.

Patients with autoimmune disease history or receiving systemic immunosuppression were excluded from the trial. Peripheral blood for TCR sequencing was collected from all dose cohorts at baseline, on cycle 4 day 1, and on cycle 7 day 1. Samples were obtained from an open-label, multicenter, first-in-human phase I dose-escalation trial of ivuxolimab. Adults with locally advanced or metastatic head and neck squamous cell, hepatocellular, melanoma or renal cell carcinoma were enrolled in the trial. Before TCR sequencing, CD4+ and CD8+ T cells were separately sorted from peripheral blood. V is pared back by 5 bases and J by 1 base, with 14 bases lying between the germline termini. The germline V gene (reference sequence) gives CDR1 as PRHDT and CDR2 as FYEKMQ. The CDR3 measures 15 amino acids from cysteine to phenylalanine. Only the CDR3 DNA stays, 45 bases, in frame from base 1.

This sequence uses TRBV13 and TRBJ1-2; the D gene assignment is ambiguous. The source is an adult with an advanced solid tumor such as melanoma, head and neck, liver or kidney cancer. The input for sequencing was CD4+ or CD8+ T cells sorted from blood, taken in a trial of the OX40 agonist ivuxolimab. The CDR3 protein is CASSPPAGLNYGYTF. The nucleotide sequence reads TGTGCCAGCAGCCCCCCCGCAGGACTTAACTATGGCTACACCTTC. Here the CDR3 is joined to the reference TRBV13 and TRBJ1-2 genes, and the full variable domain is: AAGVIQSPRHLIKEKRETATLKCYPIPRHDTVYWYQQGPGQDPQFLISFYEKMQSDKGSIPDRFSAQQFSDYHSELNMSSLELGDSALYFCASSPPAGLNYGYTFGSGTRLTVV.